This TCR beta chain emerged from a study of cytomegalovirus exposure and HLA in healthy donors. Study-wide results and caveats: For TCR beta chains, V- and J-gene trimming was later linked to a missense DCLRE1C variant. Accurate prediction of HLA-A and HLA-B alleles (for most subjects) was reportedly achieved from TCR beta sequences. TCR association rates varied by HLA locus in a later analysis, with DRB1 highest and HLA-C lowest.

CDR1 and CDR2 (germline): SGHNT, YENEEA. The CDR3 is 15 amino acids. J gave up 9 bases and V 5 bases, and 12 bases lay outside the gene matches. This clone was counted between two and nine times. Its antigen is unknown. Primers: 60 Vbeta forward and 13 Jbeta reverse. Generated by immunoSEQ multiplex PCR, the TCRdb table keeps only in-frame clones and is missing some. This sample carries about 120,000 clones, about three quarters of them seen once, and the ten largest clones take 2.5% to 3%. This receptor was identified in a middle-aged woman in good health and CMV-seropositive. The chain links TRBV11-3 to TRBJ2-1, with TRBD1 matching over 8 bases. Sequences were obtained from PBMCs. This CDR3 reads CASSPRTGSISEQFF. Here the CDR3 DNA reads TGTGCCAGCAGCCCCAGGACAGGGTCTATCTCTGAGCAGTTCTTC.